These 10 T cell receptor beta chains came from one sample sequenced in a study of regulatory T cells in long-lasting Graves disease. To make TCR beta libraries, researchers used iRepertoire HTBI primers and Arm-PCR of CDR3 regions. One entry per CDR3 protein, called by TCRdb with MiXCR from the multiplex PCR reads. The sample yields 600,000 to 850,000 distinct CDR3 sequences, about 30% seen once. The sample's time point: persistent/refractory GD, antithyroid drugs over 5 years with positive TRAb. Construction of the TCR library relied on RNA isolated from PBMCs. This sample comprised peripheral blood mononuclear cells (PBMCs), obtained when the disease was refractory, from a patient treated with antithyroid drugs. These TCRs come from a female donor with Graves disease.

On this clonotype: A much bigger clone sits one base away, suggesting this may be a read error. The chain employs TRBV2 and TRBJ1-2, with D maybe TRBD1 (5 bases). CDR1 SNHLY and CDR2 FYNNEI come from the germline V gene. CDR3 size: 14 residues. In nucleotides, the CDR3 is TGTGCCAGCAGTGAATCCTGGGGGGACTATGGCTACGCCTTC. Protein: CASSESWGDYGYAF.

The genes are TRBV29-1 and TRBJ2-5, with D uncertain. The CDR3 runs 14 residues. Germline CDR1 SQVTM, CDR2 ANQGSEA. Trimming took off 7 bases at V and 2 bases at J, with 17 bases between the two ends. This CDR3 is CSAEYPGLQETQYF. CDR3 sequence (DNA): TGCAGCGCCGAGTATCCCGGCCTTCAAGAGACCCAGTACTTC.

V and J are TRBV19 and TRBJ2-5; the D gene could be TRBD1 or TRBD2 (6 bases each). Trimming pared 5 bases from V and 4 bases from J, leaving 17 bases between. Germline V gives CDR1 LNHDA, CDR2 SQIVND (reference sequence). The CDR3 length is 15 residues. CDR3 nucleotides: TGTGCCAGTAGTTTGCTGACAGGAGGGGGAGAGACCCAGTACTTC. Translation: CASSLLTGGGETQYF.

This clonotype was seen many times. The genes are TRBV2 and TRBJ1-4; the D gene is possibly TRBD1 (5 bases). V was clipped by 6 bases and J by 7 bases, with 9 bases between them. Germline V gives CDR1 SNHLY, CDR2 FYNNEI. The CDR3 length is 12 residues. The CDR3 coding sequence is TGTGCCAGCAGGGACGACAGTGAAAAACTGTTTTTT. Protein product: CASRDDSEKLFF.

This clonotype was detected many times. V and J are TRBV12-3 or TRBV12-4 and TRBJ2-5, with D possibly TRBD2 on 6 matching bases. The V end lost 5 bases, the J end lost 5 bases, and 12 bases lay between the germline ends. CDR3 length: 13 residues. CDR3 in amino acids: CASSTRESETQYF. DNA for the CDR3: TGTGCCAGCAGTACACGGGAGTCGGAGACCCAGTACTTC.

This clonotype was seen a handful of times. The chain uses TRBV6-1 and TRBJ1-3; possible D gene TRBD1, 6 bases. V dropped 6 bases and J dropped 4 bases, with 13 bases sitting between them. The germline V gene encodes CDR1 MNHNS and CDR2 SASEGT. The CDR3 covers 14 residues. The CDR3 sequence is CASRRDIPGNTIYF. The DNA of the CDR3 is TGTGCCAGCAGGAGGGACATACCAGGAAACACCATATATTTT.

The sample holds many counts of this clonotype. The CDR3 sequence: CASSLEGTGFAEAFF. The CDR3 region has the DNA TGCGCCAGCAGCTTGGAGGGGACAGGGTTTGCTGAAGCTTTCTTT. This sequence joins TRBV5-1 and TRBJ1-1; 9 positions agree with TRBD1. The CDR3 covers 15 residues. The ends lost 0 bases at V and 6 bases at J; junction bases unmatched: 6. Germline loops: CDR1 SGHRS, CDR2 YFSETQ.

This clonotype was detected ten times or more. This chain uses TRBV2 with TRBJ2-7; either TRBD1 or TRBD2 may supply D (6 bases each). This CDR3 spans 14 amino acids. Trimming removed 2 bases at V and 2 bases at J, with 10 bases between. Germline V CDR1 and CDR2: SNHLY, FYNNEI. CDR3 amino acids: CASSETGRTYEQYF. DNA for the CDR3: TGTGCCAGCAGTGAAACAGGGAGGACCTACGAGCAGTACTTC.

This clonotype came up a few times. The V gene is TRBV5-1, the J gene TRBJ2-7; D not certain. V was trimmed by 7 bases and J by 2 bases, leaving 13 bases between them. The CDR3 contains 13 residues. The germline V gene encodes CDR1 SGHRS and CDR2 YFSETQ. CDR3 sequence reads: CASRMLSTYEQYF. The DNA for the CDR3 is TGCGCCAGCCGCATGTTGTCGACCTACGAGCAGTACTTC.

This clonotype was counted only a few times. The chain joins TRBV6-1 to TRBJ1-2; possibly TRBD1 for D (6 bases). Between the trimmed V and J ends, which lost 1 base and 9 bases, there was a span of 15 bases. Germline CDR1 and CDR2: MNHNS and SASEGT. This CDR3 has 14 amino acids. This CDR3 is CASSEGHLGASYTF. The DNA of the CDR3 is TGTGCCAGCAGTGAAGGGCATCTGGGGGCCAGCTACACCTTC.